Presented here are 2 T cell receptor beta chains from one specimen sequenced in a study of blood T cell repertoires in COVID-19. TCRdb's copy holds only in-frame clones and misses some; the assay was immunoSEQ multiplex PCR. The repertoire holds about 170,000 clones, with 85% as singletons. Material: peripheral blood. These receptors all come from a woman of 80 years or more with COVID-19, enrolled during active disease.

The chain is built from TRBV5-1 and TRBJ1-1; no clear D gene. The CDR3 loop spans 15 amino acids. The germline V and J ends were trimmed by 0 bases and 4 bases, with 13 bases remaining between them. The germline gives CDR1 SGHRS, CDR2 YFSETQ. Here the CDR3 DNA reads TGCGCCAGCAGCTTGGAGCCATACCCGAGCACTGAAGCTTTCTTT. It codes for CASSLEPYPSTEAFF.

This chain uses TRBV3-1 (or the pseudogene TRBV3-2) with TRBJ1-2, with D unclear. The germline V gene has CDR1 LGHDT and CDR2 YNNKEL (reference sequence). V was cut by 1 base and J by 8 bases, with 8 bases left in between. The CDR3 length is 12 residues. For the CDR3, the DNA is TGTGCCAGCAGCCAAGGGGCAATGGGCTACACCTTC. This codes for CASSQGAMGYTF.